A single sample is the source of the 20 T cell receptor beta chains below, sequenced in a study of blood T cells in healthy people across ages. It was with a sample-barcoded 5' primer and a J-beta primer mix that a second PCR of roughly 7 to 12 cycles was run. From the 5' RACE reads, TCRdb called clonotypes with MiXCR, one entry per CDR3 protein. The repertoire holds about 560,000 distinct CDR3 sequences, about 27% seen once, with approximately 4% in the top ten. This sample was shared with a second study, whose subject was T cells of mothers and their children.

Sequencing was done on a sample of blood. The receptors derive from a boy aged 2 to 10 in good health.

This clonotype has just a few counts. As DNA, the CDR3 is TGTGCCAGCAGCCCACCGGTTCCACAGGGGGCCCCCTACGAGCAGTACTTC. Translated: CASSPPVPQGAPYEQYF. The gene calls are TRBV7-9 and TRBJ2-7; 9 positions agree with TRBD1. Germline CDR1 is SEHNR and CDR2 is FQNEAQ (reference sequence). The J segment lost 2 bases and the V segment lost 5 bases, leaving 13 bases of the junction unmatched. CDR3 length: 17 residues.

This clonotype was counted a few times. This sequence joins TRBV12-3 or TRBV12-4 and TRBJ2-6; a possible D gene is TRBD1 (6 bases). The length of the CDR3 is 15 residues. V was cut by 5 bases and J by 4 bases, with 12 bases left in between. DNA of the CDR3: TGTGCCAGCAGTGAGCAGGGGTTGGGGGCCAACGTCCTGACTTTC. It translates to CASSEQGLGANVLTF.

The chain joins TRBV5-1 to TRBJ2-1; 12 bases align to TRBD1. The length of the CDR3 is 16 residues. Germline V gene data show CDR1 as SGHRS and CDR2 as YFSETQ. The V and J ends lost 1 base and 10 bases, in that order; junction bases with no gene match: 9. As DNA, the CDR3 is TGCGCCAGCAGCTTGAGTACCGGGACAGGGGGCTTGGAGCAGTTCTTC. Residues: CASSLSTGTGGLEQFF.

This clonotype appeared once. The chain recombines TRBV4-2 with TRBJ2-5; 7 nucleotides line up with TRBD2. V was pared by 4 bases and J by 1 base, with 15 bases of the junction left unmatched. There are 18 residues in the CDR3. CDR1 and CDR2 (germline): LGHNA, YNFKEQ. The CDR3 region is CASSRLPGPKRGQETQYF. In nucleotides, the CDR3 is TGTGCCAGCAGCCGACTCCCGGGACCCAAGCGGGGCCAAGAGACCCAGTACTTC.

V usage is TRBV2 and J usage is TRBJ2-7, with D perhaps TRBD2 (5 bases). CDR1 SNHLY and CDR2 FYNNEI come from the germline V gene. The CDR3 has 11 amino acids. Trimming pared 4 bases from V and 4 bases from J, leaving 5 bases between. The CDR3 DNA is TGTGCCAGCAGTGGGGAGTACGAGCAGTACTTC. It specifies CASSGEYEQYF.

This chain joins TRBV7-8 and TRBJ2-2; 7 nucleotides align to TRBD2. Germline V CDR1 and CDR2: SGHVS, FQNEAQ. The CDR3 is made up of 20 amino acids. Trimming removed 5 bases from V and 4 bases from J; junction bases left unmatched: 22. The CDR3 is CASSLHQFSTLADATGELFF. The CDR3 coding sequence is TGTGCCAGCAGCCTTCATCAGTTTTCCACCCTAGCGGACGCCACCGGGGAGCTGTTTTTT.

This clonotype was counted a few times. V usage is TRBV19 and J usage is TRBJ2-5; D not certain. With 6 bases removed from V and 5 bases from J, the gap between germline ends came to 10 bases. CDR1 and CDR2 (germline): LNHDA, SQIVND (reference sequence). The CDR3 spans 12 residues. The DNA of the CDR3 is TGTGCCAGTAGCCCCAGCGCGGAGACCCAGTACTTC. Its translation: CASSPSAETQYF.

This sequence joins TRBV14 and TRBJ1-1; 8 nucleotides line up with TRBD1. The CDR3 covers 15 residues. The germline V gene encodes CDR1 SGHDN and CDR2 FVKESK. V trimming: 9 bases; J trimming: 4 bases; junction bases outside the gene matches: 13. CDR3 region: CASSEIRGRLTEAFF. As DNA, the CDR3 is TGTGCCAGTTCAGAAATCAGGGGGCGCCTCACTGAAGCTTTCTTT.

J is TRBJ1-2 and V is TRBV20-1; the match to TRBD1 covers 7 bases. V was clipped by 0 bases and J by 8 bases; unmatched bases: 6. The germline gives CDR1 DFQATT, CDR2 SNEGSKA (reference sequence). CDR3 length: 13 residues. The CDR3, as DNA: TGCAGTGCTAGAGAGTCCGGGACAGTCGGCTACACCTTC. It is translated as CSARESGTVGYTF.

The chain employs TRBV20-1 and TRBJ2-1; 11 nucleotides align to TRBD2. V lost 6 bases and J lost 5; bases outside the gene matches: 9. The CDR3 has 15 amino acids. Germline V gene lookup returns CDR1 DFQATT and CDR2 SNEGSKA (reference sequence). CDR3 protein: CSAKPGLAANNEQFF. As DNA, the CDR3 is TGCAGTGCAAAACCGGGACTAGCGGCTAACAATGAGCAGTTCTTC.

The table lists this clonotype with a few counts. The chain couples TRBV12-3 or TRBV12-4 to TRBJ1-4, with D possibly matching TRBD1 (5 bases). This CDR3 contains 14 residues. V lost 3 bases and J lost 7, with 12 bases in between. The CDR3 region has the DNA TGTGCCAGCAGTTTCGGAGGGGTTTCTGAAAAACTGTTTTTT. Translation gives CASSFGGVSEKLFF.

V usage is TRBV10-3 and J usage is TRBJ2-1; 8 bases are a match to TRBD1. Losses at the gene ends were 3 bases for V and 9 bases for J; bases not matched to a gene: 4. This CDR3 contains 13 residues. Germline V lookup: CDR1 ENHRY, CDR2 SYGVKD. CDR3 protein: CAISDRGQGEQFF. Written as DNA, the CDR3 is TGTGCCATCAGTGACAGGGGGCAAGGTGAGCAGTTCTTC.

In this sample, this clonotype turned up a few times. The rearrangement joins TRBV7-2 to TRBJ2-7; D remains unclear. V dropped 6 bases and J dropped 7 bases, with 16 bases sitting between them. The CDR3 covers 13 residues. From germline, CDR1 is SGHTA and CDR2 FQGNSA. CDR3 nucleotides: TGTGCCAGCAGTTCAGACGGAATAGGGGAGCAGTACTTC. Encoded protein: CASSSDGIGEQYF.

This chain connects TRBV4-1 to TRBJ1-1; D possibly corresponds to TRBD1 (5 bases). The CDR3 contains 13 residues. Trimming removed 3 bases from V and 3 bases from J, with 8 bases in between. CDR1 and CDR2 (germline): MGHRA, YSYEKL. CDR3 sequence reads: CASSQLGDTEAFF. In DNA form, the CDR3 reads TGCGCCAGCAGCCAGCTAGGGGACACTGAAGCTTTCTTT.

The chain recombines TRBV27 with TRBJ2-1, with a weak D call TRBD1 (6 bases). Looked up from germline, CDR1 is MNHEY and CDR2 is SMNVEV (reference sequence). The CDR3 sequence is 14 residues long. V shed 5 bases and J shed 4 bases, with 12 bases lying between them. CDR3 DNA sequence: TGTGCCAGCAGTGCTCTCGGGACATACAATGAGCAGTTCTTC. As protein: CASSALGTYNEQFF.

This clonotype was seen a handful of times. The CDR3, as DNA: TGTGCCAGCAGCCCGGGACTTATCCAAGAGACCCAGTACTTC. This codes for CASSPGLIQETQYF. This chain joins TRBV11-2 and TRBJ2-5; D is possibly TRBD2 (6 bases). The V end was cut by 5 bases, the J end by 1 base, with 11 bases between. The CDR3 has 14 amino acids. Germline V gene sequence: CDR1 SGHAT, CDR2 FQNNGV.

Written as DNA, the CDR3 is TGCGCCAGCAGCTCGGGTATAGAGACAGGGGATTGCTACACCTTC. Translated, it gives CASSSGIETGDCYTF. The rearrangement uses TRBV5-1 and TRBJ1-2; 8 nucleotides line up with TRBD1. The germline CDR1 and CDR2 sequences are SGHRS and YFSETQ. V lost 3 bases, J lost 9 bases, and 13 bases stayed unmatched. The CDR3 consists of 15 residues.

In this sample, this clonotype turned up once. This chain joins TRBV20-1 and TRBJ1-5; D is undetermined. V lost 0 bases, J lost 3 bases, and 9 bases lay in between. CDR3 length: 14 amino acids. Germline V gives CDR1 DFQATT, CDR2 SNEGSKA (reference sequence). The CDR3 DNA sequence: TGCAGTGCTAGAGAGGTAGGGATCAATCAGCCCCAGCATTTT. Amino acids: CSAREVGINQPQHF.

This chain links TRBV3-1 with TRBJ2-5, with 11 bases fitting TRBD1. CDR1 is LGHDT, CDR2 YNNKEL, per germline (reference sequence). The CDR3 length is 15 residues. After removal of 4 bases from V and 11 bases from J, the junction contained 12 bases not matched to a gene. CDR3 sequence reads: CASSPRGQGAGEQYF. In DNA, the CDR3 is TGTGCCAGCAGCCCTCGAGGACAGGGGGCAGGAGAGCAGTACTTC.

V gene TRBV7-9 combines with J gene TRBJ2-1; TRBD2 is a possible D gene (6 bases). Trimming took 5 bases from V and 9 from J, leaving 14 bases between them. The CDR3 totals 13 residues. Germline V gene data show CDR1 as SEHNR and CDR2 as FQNEAQ (reference sequence). CDR3 DNA: TGTGCCAGCAGCCCGGGGGACTTTCTTGAGCAGTTCTTC. Translating gives CASSPGDFLEQFF.